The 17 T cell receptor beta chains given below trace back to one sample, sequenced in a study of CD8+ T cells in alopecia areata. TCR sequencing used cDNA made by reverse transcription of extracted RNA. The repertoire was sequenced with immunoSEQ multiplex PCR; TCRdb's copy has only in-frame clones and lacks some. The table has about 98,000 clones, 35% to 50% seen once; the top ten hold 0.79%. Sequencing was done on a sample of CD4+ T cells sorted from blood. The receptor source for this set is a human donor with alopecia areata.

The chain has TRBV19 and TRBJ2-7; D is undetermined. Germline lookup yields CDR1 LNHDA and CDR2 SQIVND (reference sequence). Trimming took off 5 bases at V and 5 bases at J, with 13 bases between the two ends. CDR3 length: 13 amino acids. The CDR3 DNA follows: TGTGCCAGTAGTCCCAGCTCCTCGGACGAGCAGTACTTC. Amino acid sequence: CASSPSSSDEQYF.

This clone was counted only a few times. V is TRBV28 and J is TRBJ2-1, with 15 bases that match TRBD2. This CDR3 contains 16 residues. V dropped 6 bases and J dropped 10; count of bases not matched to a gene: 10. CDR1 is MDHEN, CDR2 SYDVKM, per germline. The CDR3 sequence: CASRPGLAGGSWEQFF. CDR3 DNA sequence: TGTGCCAGCAGGCCAGGACTAGCGGGAGGGTCTTGGGAGCAGTTCTTC.

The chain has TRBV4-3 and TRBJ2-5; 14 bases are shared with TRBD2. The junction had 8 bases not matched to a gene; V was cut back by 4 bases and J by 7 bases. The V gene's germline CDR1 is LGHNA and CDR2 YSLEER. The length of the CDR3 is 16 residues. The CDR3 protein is CASSPAGTSGSGTQYF. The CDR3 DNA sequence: TGCGCCAGCAGCCCTGCTGGGACTAGCGGGAGTGGGACCCAGTACTTC.

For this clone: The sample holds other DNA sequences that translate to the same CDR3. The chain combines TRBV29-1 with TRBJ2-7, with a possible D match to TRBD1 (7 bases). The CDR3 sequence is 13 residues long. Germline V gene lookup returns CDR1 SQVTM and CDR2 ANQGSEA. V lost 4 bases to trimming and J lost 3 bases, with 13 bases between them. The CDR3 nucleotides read TGCAGCGTTGGGCGGGACAGAGGCTACGAGCAGTACTTC. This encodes CSVGRDRGYEQYF.

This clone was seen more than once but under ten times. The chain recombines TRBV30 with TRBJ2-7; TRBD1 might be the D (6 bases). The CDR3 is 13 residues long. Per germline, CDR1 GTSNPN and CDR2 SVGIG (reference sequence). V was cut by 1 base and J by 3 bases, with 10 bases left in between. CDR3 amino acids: CAWSGGQYYEQYF. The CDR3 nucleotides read TGTGCCTGGAGTGGGGGGCAATACTACGAGCAGTACTTC.

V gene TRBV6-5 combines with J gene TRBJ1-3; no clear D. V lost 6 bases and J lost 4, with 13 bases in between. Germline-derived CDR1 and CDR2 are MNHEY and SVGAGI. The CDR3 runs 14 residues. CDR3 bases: TGTGCCAGCAGCCCCGGTCGGGGAGGAAACACCATATATTTT. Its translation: CASSPGRGGNTIYF.

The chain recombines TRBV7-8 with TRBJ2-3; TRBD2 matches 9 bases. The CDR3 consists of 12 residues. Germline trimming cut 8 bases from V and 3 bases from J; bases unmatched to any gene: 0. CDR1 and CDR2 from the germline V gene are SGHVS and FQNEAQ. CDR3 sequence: CASGLATDTQYF. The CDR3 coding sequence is TGTGCCAGCGGACTAGCGACAGATACGCAGTATTTT.

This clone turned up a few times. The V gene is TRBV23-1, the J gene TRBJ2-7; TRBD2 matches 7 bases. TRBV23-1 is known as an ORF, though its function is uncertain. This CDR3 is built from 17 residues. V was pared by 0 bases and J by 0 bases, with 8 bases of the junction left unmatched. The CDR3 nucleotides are TGCGCCAGCAGTCAATCAGCATCAGCGGGGTTCTCCTACGAGCAGTACTTC. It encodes CASSQSASAGFSYEQYF.

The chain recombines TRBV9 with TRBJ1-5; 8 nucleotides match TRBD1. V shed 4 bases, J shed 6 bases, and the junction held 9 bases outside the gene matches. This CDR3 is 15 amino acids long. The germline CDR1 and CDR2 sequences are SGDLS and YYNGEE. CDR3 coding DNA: TGTGCCAGCAGCCTAACAGGGGGTGAGGGTCAGCCCCAGCATTTT. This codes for CASSLTGGEGQPQHF.

CDR3 loop: CSGSPSGTRNNEQFF. The CDR3 bases are TGCAGCGGATCTCCTTCCGGGACAAGGAACAATGAGCAGTTCTTC. The chain has TRBV29-1 and TRBJ2-1; tentative D call: TRBD1 (6 bases). V lost 7 bases and J lost 5, with 21 bases in between. The CDR3 loop spans 15 amino acids. Looked up from germline, CDR1 is SQVTM and CDR2 is ANQGSEA.

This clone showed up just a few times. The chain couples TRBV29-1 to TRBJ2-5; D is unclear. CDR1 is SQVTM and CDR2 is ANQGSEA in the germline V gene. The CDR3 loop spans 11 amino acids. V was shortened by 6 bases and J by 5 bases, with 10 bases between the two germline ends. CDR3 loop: CSVADWETQYF. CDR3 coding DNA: TGCAGCGTCGCCGACTGGGAGACCCAGTACTTC.

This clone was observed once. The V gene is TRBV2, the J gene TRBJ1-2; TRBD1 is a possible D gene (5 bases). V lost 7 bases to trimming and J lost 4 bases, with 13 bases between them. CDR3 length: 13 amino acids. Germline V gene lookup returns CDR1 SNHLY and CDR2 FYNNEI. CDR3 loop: CASTQSGVYGYTF. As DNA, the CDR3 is TGTGCCAGCACCCAGTCGGGGGTCTATGGCTACACCTTC.

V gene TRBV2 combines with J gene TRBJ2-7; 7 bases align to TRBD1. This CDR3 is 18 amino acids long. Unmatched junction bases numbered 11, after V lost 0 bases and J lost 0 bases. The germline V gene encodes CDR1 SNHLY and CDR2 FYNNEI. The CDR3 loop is CASSEALPTGSYSYEQYF. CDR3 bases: TGTGCCAGCAGTGAAGCGCTTCCGACAGGGTCCTACTCCTACGAGCAGTACTTC. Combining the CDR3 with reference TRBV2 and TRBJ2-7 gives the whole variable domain EPEVTQTPSHQVTQMGQEVILRCVPISNHLYFYWYRQILGQKVEFLVSFYNNEISEKSEIFDDQFSVERPDGSNFTLKIRSTKLEDSAMYFCASSEALPTGSYSYEQYFGPGTRLTVT.

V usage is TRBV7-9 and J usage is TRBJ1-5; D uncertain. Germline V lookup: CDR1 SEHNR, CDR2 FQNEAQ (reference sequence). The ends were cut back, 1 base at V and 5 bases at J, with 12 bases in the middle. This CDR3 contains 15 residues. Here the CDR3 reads CASSLGPLGDQPQHF. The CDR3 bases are TGTGCCAGCAGCTTAGGCCCACTTGGGGATCAGCCCCAGCATTTT. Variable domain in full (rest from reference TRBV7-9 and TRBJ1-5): DTGVSQNPRHKITKRGQNVTFRCDPISEHNRLYWYRQTLGQGPEFLTYFQNEAQLEKSRLLSDRFSAERPKGSFSTLEIQRTEQGDSAMYLCASSLGPLGDQPQHFGDGTRLSIL.

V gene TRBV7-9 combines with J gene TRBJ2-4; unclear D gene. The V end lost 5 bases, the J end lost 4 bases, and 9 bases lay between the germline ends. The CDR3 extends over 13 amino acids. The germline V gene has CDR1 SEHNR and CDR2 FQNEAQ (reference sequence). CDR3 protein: CASSVSQKNIQYF. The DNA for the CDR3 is TGTGCCAGCAGCGTCTCCCAGAAAAACATTCAGTACTTC.

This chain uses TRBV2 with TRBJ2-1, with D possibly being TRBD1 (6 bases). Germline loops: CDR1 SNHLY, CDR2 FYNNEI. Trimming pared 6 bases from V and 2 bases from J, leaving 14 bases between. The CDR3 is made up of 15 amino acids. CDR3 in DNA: TGTGCCAGCAGCCCAAGGACAGTTGCCTACAATGAGCAGTTCTTC. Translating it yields CASSPRTVAYNEQFF. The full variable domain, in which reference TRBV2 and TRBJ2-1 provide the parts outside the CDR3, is EPEVTQTPSHQVTQMGQEVILRCVPISNHLYFYWYRQILGQKVEFLVSFYNNEISEKSEIFDDQFSVERPDGSNFTLKIRSTKLEDSAMYFCASSPRTVAYNEQFFGPGTRLTVL.

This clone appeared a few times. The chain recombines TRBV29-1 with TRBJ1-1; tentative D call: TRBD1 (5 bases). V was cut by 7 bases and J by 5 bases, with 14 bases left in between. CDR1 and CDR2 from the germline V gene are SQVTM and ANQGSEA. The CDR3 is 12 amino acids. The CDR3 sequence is CSATDGGTEAFF. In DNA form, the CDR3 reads TGCAGCGCCACGGATGGGGGGACTGAAGCTTTCTTT.